These 30 T cell receptor beta chains originate from one sample sequenced in a study of T cell clonality in common variable immunodeficiency. Study outcomes and limitations: In common variable immunodeficiency, TCR beta chains reportedly carried fewer deletions and N-nucleotide insertions.

These receptors have no known antigen. Produced via immunoSEQ multiplex PCR; TCRdb's table is partial and in-frame only. This sample has about 34,000 clones, each found more than once. The sequenced sample consisted of peripheral blood mononuclear cells. These receptors all come from a human donor with common variable immunodeficiency.

Notes on this clone: The CDR3 end is not reached by the read, which stops 3 residues before it; the germline J gene fills it in. This rearrangement joins TRBV19 to TRBJ2-2; 8 bases are a match to TRBD1. The CDR3 covers 14 residues. Germline V lookup: CDR1 LNHDA, CDR2 SQIVND (reference sequence). With 9 bases clipped from V and 4 bases from J, the junction kept 7 bases outside the gene matches. Incomplete CDR3 DNA: TGTGCCAGCCACCGGGACAGGCTCACCGGGGAG. Amino acids: CASHRDRLTGE. The CDR3 in full is CASHRDRLTGELFF.

This clone has a handful of counts. The missing CDR3 end, 3 residues past where the read stops, is filled in from the germline J gene. The V gene is TRBV7-9, the J gene TRBJ2-7; tentative D call: TRBD1 (6 bases). The length of the CDR3 is 14 residues. V was pared by 5 bases and J by 1 base, with 12 bases between. CDR1 is SEHNR, CDR2 FQNEAQ, per germline (reference sequence). The DNA read from the CDR3 is TGTGCCAGCAGCCCAGACAGGCTATCCTACGAG. Translation: CASSPDRLSYE. The whole CDR3 sequence reads CASSPDRLSYEQYF.

This clone was counted many times. The read terminates 3 residues ahead of where the CDR3 ends, so the germline J gene completes it. The V call is TRBV7-6, the J call TRBJ2-1; D possibly corresponds to TRBD2 (5 bases). Trimming removed 0 bases at V and 1 base at J, with 10 bases between. Germline loops: CDR1 SGHVS, CDR2 FNYEAQ. This CDR3 is built from 16 residues. CDR3 sequence: CASSLAASSSYNEQFF. The part of the CDR3 DNA that was read is TGTGCCAGCAGCTTAGCCGCTAGCAGTTCCTACAATGAG. Complete variable domain (other parts from reference TRBV7-6 and TRBJ2-1): GAGVSQSPRYKVTKRGQDVALRCDPISGHVSLYWYRQALGQGPEFLTYFNYEAQQDKSGLPNDRFSAERPEGSISTLTIQRTEQRDSAMYRCASSLAASSSYNEQFFGPGTRLTVL.

This clone was found many times. The read falls 3 residues short of the CDR3 end, and the missing part is taken from the germline J gene. V is TRBV7-2 and J is TRBJ2-1; 7 bases are shared with TRBD2. V trimming: 4 bases; J trimming: 2 bases; junction bases outside the gene matches: 5. The CDR3 loop spans 15 amino acids. The germline gives CDR1 SGHTA, CDR2 FQGNSA. CDR3 in amino acids: CASSSRDYAYNEQFF. CDR3 DNA (partial): TGTGCCAGCAGCTCCCGGGACTACGCCTACAATGAG.

Ten or more counts support this clone. Read sequence stops 3 residues before the CDR3 end, and the germline J gene provides the missing end. V is TRBV7-3 and J is TRBJ2-1; 7 nucleotides align to TRBD2. In germline, CDR1 is SGHTA, CDR2 FQGTGA. The J segment lost 6 bases and the V segment lost 5 bases, leaving 13 bases of the junction unmatched. This CDR3 has 16 amino acids. The DNA read from the CDR3 is TGTGCCAGCAGCCCTCGTAGTGCGGGAGTCTCCAATGAG. Its protein product is CASSPRSAGVSNE. The whole CDR3 region reads CASSPRSAGVSNEQFF.

This clone was counted a few times. The CDR3 goes on 3 residues after the read ends, and that part is filled in from the germline J gene. The V call is TRBV7-2, the J call TRBJ2-3; D is uncertain. V was shortened by 0 bases and J by 3 bases, with 13 bases between the two germline ends. The CDR3 consists of 16 residues. Germline V CDR1 and CDR2: SGHTA, FQGNSA. The CDR3 loop reads CTSSLALGGNTDTQYF. CDR3 DNA, as far as it was read: TGTACCAGCAGCTTAGCGCTTGGCGGTAATACAGATACG. Looking up the rest from reference TRBV7-2 and TRBJ2-3 gives the full variable domain: GAGVSQSPSNKVTEKGKDVELRCDPISGHTALYWYRQSLGQGLEFLIYFQGNSAPDKSGLPSDRFSAERTGGSVSTLTIQRTQQEDSAVYLCTSSLALGGNTDTQYFGPGTRLTVL.

About this clone: The read terminates 3 residues before the CDR3 end, so the remaining end is supplied by the germline J gene. V is TRBV30 and J is TRBJ2-7; no clear D. This CDR3 comprises 13 residues. The germline CDR1 and CDR2 sequences are GTSNPN and SVGIG (reference sequence). V lost 4 bases and J lost 3, with 13 bases in between. The CDR3: CAWTRYDNYEQYF. Incomplete CDR3 DNA: TGTGCCTGGACTAGATATGATAACTACGAG.

The CDR3 reads CASSLGAGSYEQYF. The part of the CDR3 DNA that was read is TGTGCCAGCAGCTTGGGCGCGGGGTCCTACGAG. J is TRBJ2-7 and V is TRBV7-9, with a tentative D call TRBD2 (6 bases). The sequenced fragment ends 3 residues before the CDR3 boundary, so the rest is inferred from the germline J gene. Germline CDR1 is SEHNR and CDR2 is FQNEAQ (reference sequence). V lost 3 bases and J 1 base, leaving 10 bases between the germline ends. The CDR3 is 14 residues long.

With regard to this clone: The CDR3 end is not reached by the read, which stops 3 residues before it; the germline J gene fills it in. J is TRBJ2-5 and V is TRBV19; 7 nucleotides line up with TRBD1. The CDR3 is 17 amino acids. Germline CDR1 and CDR2: LNHDA and SQIVND (reference sequence). Losses at the gene ends were 4 bases for V and 1 base for J; bases not matched to a gene: 12. This chain's CDR3 is CASSTLNRAGGQETQYF. Partial CDR3 DNA: TGTGCCAGTAGTACCTTAAACAGGGCAGGGGGCCAAGAGACC.

This clone was counted only a few times. Read sequence stops 3 residues before the CDR3 end, and the germline J gene provides the missing end. V gene TRBV19 combines with J gene TRBJ1-1; 8 bases are shared with TRBD1. CDR1 LNHDA and CDR2 SQIVND come from the germline V gene (reference sequence). J gave up 0 bases and V 6 bases, and 3 bases lay outside the gene matches. The CDR3 length is 14 residues. The CDR3 here is CASSDRGMNTEAFF. The covered CDR3 bases are TGTGCCAGTAGCGACAGGGGAATGAACACTGAA.

This clone was seen ten or more times. The missing CDR3 end, 3 residues past where the read stops, is filled in from the germline J gene. V and J are TRBV5-6 and TRBJ1-6; no definite D call. Trimming left V 2 bases short and J 5 bases short, with 11 bases between. Germline CDR1 reads SGHDT; CDR2 reads YYEEEE. The CDR3 runs to 15 residues. CDR3 bases read: TGTGCCAGCAGCTTATATCGGCGGAATAATTCACCC. Residues: CASSLYRRNNSP. The entire CDR3 sequence reads CASSLYRRNNSPLHF.

This clone was counted many times. A much more abundant neighbour one base away suggests this may be a read error. Read sequence stops 3 residues before the CDR3 end, and the germline J gene provides the missing end. This chain connects TRBV28 to TRBJ1-2, with D hard to call. The V gene's germline CDR1 is MDHEN and CDR2 SYDVKM. The CDR3 consists of 14 residues. The CDR3 loop reads CTSSLSPSSYGYTF. The CDR3 bases that were read are TGTACCAGCAGCCTCTCCCCCTCCAGCTATGGC.

As to this clone: The read gets to within 3 residues of the CDR3 end, and the germline J gene fills in the rest. This rearrangement joins TRBV19 to TRBJ2-1, with 9 positions matching TRBD2. Germline lookup yields CDR1 LNHDA and CDR2 SQIVND (reference sequence). The V segment lost 5 bases and the J segment 5 bases; nucleotides outside the gene matches: 7. The CDR3 consists of 15 residues. The CDR3 bases that were read are TGTGCCAGTAGTGGCCGGACTAGCGCGGACAATGAG. Its translation: CASSGRTSADNE. The whole CDR3 sequence reads CASSGRTSADNEQFF.

Ten or more counts support this clone. The read terminates 3 residues ahead of where the CDR3 ends, so the germline J gene completes it. The chain combines TRBV20-1 with TRBJ1-4; D possibly corresponds to TRBD1 (6 bases). The CDR3 has 14 residues. Trimming pared 5 bases from V and 8 bases from J, leaving 18 bases between. Germline-derived CDR1 and CDR2 are DFQATT and SNEGSKA (reference sequence). CDR3 amino acids: CSAGYQGSREKLFF. The CDR3 bases that were read are TGCAGTGCTGGTTATCAGGGGAGCAGGGAAAAA.

This clone appeared many times. The CDR3 is cut off 3 residues early in the read; its end comes from the germline J gene. The chain joins TRBV10-3 to TRBJ2-3, with a weak D call TRBD2 (6 bases). Germline lookup yields CDR1 ENHRY and CDR2 SYGVKD. The CDR3 runs to 14 residues. Deletions cut 7 bases from V and 2 bases from J, with 13 bases between. The CDR3 DNA, read in part, is TGTGCCATCACACGCGGAGGGGACACAGATACG. Amino acid sequence: CAITRGGDTDT. Given in full, the CDR3 is CAITRGGDTDTQYF.

Concerning this clone: The CDR3 is cut off 3 residues early in the read; its end comes from the germline J gene. V usage is TRBV6-2 or TRBV6-3 and J usage is TRBJ2-1; D gene ambiguous. Germline V gene lookup returns CDR1 MNHEY and CDR2 SVGEGT. With 6 bases removed from V and 8 bases from J, the gap between germline ends came to 11 bases. The CDR3 contains 12 residues. CDR3 bases read: TGTGCCAGCAGCCTAAATAGGGATGAG. This encodes CASSLNRDE. The whole CDR3 sequence reads CASSLNRDEQFF.

Only a few counts were recorded for this clone. The CDR3 goes on 3 residues after the read ends, and that part is filled in from the germline J gene. The rearrangement joins TRBV6-1 to TRBJ2-3, with a possible D match to TRBD1 (5 bases). With 3 bases removed from V and 0 bases from J, the gap between germline ends came to 10 bases. This CDR3 has 15 residues. CDR1 is MNHNS, CDR2 SASEGT, per germline. CDR3 in amino acids: CASSDRGFSTDTQYF. Partial CDR3 DNA: TGTGCCAGCAGTGATAGGGGATTTAGCACAGATACG.

This clone was picked up a small number of times. The CDR3 extends 3 residues past the end of the read, so its final part is completed from the germline J gene. The chain carries TRBV19 and TRBJ1-5, with 8 bases aligning to TRBD1. The V and J ends lost 7 bases and 1 base, in that order; junction bases with no gene match: 6. The CDR3 totals 15 residues. The germline V gene has CDR1 LNHDA and CDR2 SQIVND (reference sequence). CDR3 amino acids: CASISQGGSNQPQHF. CDR3 bases read: TGTGCCAGTATTTCACAGGGGGGCAGCAATCAGCCC. Using reference TRBV19 and TRBJ1-5 for the parts outside the CDR3, the full variable domain is DGGITQSPKYLFRKEGQNVTLSCEQNLNHDAMYWYRQDPGQGLRLIYYSQIVNDFQKGDIAEGYSVSREKKESFPLTVTSAQKNPTAFYLCASISQGGSNQPQHFGDGTRLSIL.

This clone showed up just a few times. The read ends 3 residues shy of where the CDR3 ends; the end is completed using the germline J gene. The rearrangement joins TRBV30 to TRBJ2-1, with 7 bases fitting TRBD2. The CDR3 covers 14 residues. Germline V gene sequence: CDR1 GTSNPN, CDR2 SVGIG (reference sequence). V lost 4 bases, J lost 4 bases, and 7 bases stayed unmatched. CDR3 bases read: TGTGCCTGGACTAGCGGAGATAGTTACAATGAG. The encoded protein is CAWTSGDSYNE. The full CDR3 protein reads CAWTSGDSYNEQFF.

This clone was seen only a few times. The CDR3 bases that were read are TGCAGTGCTAGAGATCCCCTAGCGGGAATCGATGAG. This sequence encodes CSARDPLAGIDE. The entire CDR3 protein is CSARDPLAGIDEQFF. The chain couples TRBV20-1 to TRBJ2-1; TRBD2 matches 9 bases. The CDR3 extends 3 residues past the end of the read, so its final part is completed from the germline J gene. CDR1 DFQATT and CDR2 SNEGSKA come from the germline V gene (reference sequence). The J segment lost 8 bases and the V segment lost 0 bases, leaving 8 bases of the junction unmatched. This CDR3 contains 15 residues.

A few counts support this clone. The sequence runs out 3 residues before the end of the CDR3; the remainder is reconstructed from the germline J gene. The chain links TRBV7-9 to TRBJ2-7, with D perhaps matching TRBD2 (5 bases). Germline CDR1 SEHNR, CDR2 FQNEAQ (reference sequence). The ends were cut back, 4 bases at V and 4 bases at J, with 17 bases in the middle. The CDR3 is 15 amino acids. CDR3 bases read: TGTGCCAGCAGCTCCCCGCAGCGGAGTCTATACGAG. As protein: CASSSPQRSLYE. In full, the CDR3 is CASSSPQRSLYEQYF.

This clone was observed a few times. The CDR3 end falls 3 residues outside the read, so it is completed with the germline J gene. The chain links TRBV11-3 to TRBJ2-7; TRBD1 matches at 9 bases. Per the germline V gene, CDR1 is SGHNT and CDR2 is YENEEA. This CDR3 has 15 residues. V shed 4 bases, J shed 2 bases, and the junction held 6 bases outside the gene matches. CDR3 bases read: TGTGCCAGCAGCTCTGGGACAGGGCTCACCTACGAG. As protein: CASSSGTGLTYE. The full CDR3 protein reads CASSSGTGLTYEQYF. Complete variable domain (other parts from reference TRBV11-3 and TRBJ2-7): EAGVVQSPRYKIIEKKQPVAFWCNPISGHNTLYWYLQNLGQGPELLIRYENEEAVDDSQLPKDRFSAERLKGVDSTLKIQPAELGDSAVYLCASSSGTGLTYEQYFGPGTRLTVT.

This clone was detected only a few times. The CDR3 is cut off 3 residues early in the read; its end comes from the germline J gene. The chain recombines TRBV20-1 with TRBJ2-1, with TRBD1 identical over 9 bases. CDR1 DFQATT and CDR2 SNEGSKA come from the germline V gene (reference sequence). This CDR3 is 15 amino acids long. J lost 6 bases, V lost 5 bases, and 11 bases had no gene match. The CDR3 here is CSACRGTGNANEQFF. Incomplete CDR3 DNA: TGCAGTGCTTGTCGTGGGACAGGGAACGCCAATGAG.

This clone showed up many times. Sequencing ends 3 residues short of the CDR3 end; the germline J gene provides the rest. The chain employs TRBV14 and TRBJ2-1; 7 bases align to TRBD2. CDR1 SGHDN and CDR2 FVKESK come from the germline V gene. The CDR3 length is 16 residues. V dropped 2 bases and J dropped 7; count of bases not matched to a gene: 11. The CDR3 spells CASSQWTSLYRNEQFF. CDR3 DNA (partial): TGTGCCAGCAGCCAATGGACTAGTCTTTACAGAAATGAG.

This clone is labeled medium-sized (0.01 to 0.1%). The read stops 3 residues short of the end of the CDR3; the missing end is completed from the germline J gene. Other DNA sequences in this sample translate to the same CDR3. The V call is TRBV20-1, the J call TRBJ1-2, with 7 bases matching TRBD1. The CDR3 is 13 amino acids. Trimming removed 0 bases from V and 4 bases from J; junction bases left unmatched: 2. Germline V CDR1 and CDR2: DFQATT, SNEGSKA (reference sequence). Here the CDR3 reads CSARDRDSYGYTF. CDR3 bases read: TGCAGTGCTAGAGATCGGGACAGCTATGGC.

There are many counts of this clone. The read halts 3 residues ahead of the CDR3 end, with the missing end drawn from the germline J gene. J is TRBJ2-7 and V is TRBV7-9; a weak D match, TRBD2 (5 bases). CDR1 and CDR2 (germline): SEHNR, FQNEAQ (reference sequence). There are 15 residues in the CDR3. The V gene lost 5 bases and the J gene lost 5 bases, with 19 bases spanning the gap. The sequenced CDR3 bases are TGTGCCAGCAGCCCTCCCGGGCGGGCGAGAAACGAG. It yields the protein CASSPPGRARNE. The whole CDR3 is CASSPPGRARNEQYF.

This clone appeared many times. The CDR3 extends 3 residues past the end of the read, so its final part is completed from the germline J gene. The chain joins TRBV5-1 to TRBJ2-1; 9 nucleotides line up with TRBD2. V was clipped by 5 bases and J by 4 bases; unmatched bases: 7. This CDR3 contains 15 residues. The V gene's germline CDR1 is SGHRS and CDR2 YFSETQ. CDR3 sequence reads: CASSLGGGAYNEQFF. CDR3 bases read: TGCGCCAGCAGTCTCGGCGGGGGGGCTTACAATGAG.

CDR3 DNA, as far as it was read: TGTGCCAGCTCTCCCAGGGTTACCAATGAG. Protein: CASSPRVTNE. Given in full, the CDR3 is CASSPRVTNEQFF. The V call is TRBV18, the J call TRBJ2-1, with D tentatively TRBD1 (5 bases). The CDR3 end is not reached by the read, which stops 3 residues before it; the germline J gene fills it in. Germline CDR1 and CDR2: KGHSH and LQKENI. The CDR3 is 13 amino acids. Between the trimmed V and J ends, which lost 6 bases and 6 bases, there was a span of 12 bases.

To note about this clone: From the germline J gene comes the end of the CDR3, since the read stops 3 residues before it. The chain has TRBV18 and TRBJ1-6, with 7 nucleotides matching TRBD1. The CDR3 spans 14 residues. Per germline, CDR1 KGHSH and CDR2 LQKENI. The V and J ends lost 3 bases and 5 bases, in that order; junction bases with no gene match: 1. Incomplete CDR3 DNA: TGTGCCAGCTCACCGGGACAGAATAATTCACCC. As protein: CASSPGQNNSP. From start to end, the CDR3 is CASSPGQNNSPLHF.

In this sample, this clone turned up a few times. The read gets to within 3 residues of the CDR3 end, and the germline J gene fills in the rest. This chain links TRBV6-2 or TRBV6-3 with TRBJ1-1; D not resolved. The CDR3 length is 16 residues. CDR1 is MNHEY, CDR2 SVGEGT, per germline. With 0 bases removed from V and 4 bases from J, the gap between germline ends came to 15 bases. The CDR3 bases that were read are TGTGCCAGCAGTTACTCGAAGGTAGCGTTAAGCACTGAA. Protein: CASSYSKVALSTE. The entire CDR3 is CASSYSKVALSTEAFF.